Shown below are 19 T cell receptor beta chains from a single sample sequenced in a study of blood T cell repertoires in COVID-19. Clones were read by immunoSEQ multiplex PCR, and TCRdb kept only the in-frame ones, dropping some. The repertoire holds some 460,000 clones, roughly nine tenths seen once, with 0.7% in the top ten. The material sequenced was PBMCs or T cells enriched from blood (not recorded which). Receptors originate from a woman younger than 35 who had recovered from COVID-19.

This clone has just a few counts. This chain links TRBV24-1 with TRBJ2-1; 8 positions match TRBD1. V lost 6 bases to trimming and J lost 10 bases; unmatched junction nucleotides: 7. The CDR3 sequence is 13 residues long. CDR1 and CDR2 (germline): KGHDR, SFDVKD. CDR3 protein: CATSRQGAREQFF. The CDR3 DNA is TGTGCCACCAGTCGCCAGGGGGCTAGGGAGCAGTTCTTC.

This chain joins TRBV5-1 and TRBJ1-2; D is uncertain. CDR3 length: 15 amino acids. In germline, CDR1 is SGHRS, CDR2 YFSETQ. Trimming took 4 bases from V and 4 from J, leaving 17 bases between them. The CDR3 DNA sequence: TGCGCCAGCAGCGAAGTTCCGAGGAACCGCTATGGCTACACCTTC. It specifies CASSEVPRNRYGYTF.

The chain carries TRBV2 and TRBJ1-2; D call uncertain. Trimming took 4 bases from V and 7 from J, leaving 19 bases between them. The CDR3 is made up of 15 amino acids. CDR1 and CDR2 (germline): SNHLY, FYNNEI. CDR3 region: CASSVVLRTPLGYTF. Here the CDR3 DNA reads TGTGCCAGCAGTGTTGTATTGCGCACTCCCCTTGGCTACACCTTC.

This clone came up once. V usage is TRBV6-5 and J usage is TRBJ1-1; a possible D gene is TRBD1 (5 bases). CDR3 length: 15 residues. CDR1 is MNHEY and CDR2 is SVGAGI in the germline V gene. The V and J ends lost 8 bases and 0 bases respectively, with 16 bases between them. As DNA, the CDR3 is TGTGCCAGCCGCCGGCAGGGTTACATGAACACTGAAGCTTTCTTT. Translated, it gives CASRRQGYMNTEAFF.

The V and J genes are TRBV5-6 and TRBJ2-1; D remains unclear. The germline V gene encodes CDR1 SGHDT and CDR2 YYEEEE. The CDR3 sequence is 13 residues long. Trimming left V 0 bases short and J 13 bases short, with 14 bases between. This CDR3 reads CASSLAGSPGQFF. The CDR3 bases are TGTGCCAGCAGCTTGGCCGGTAGCCCTGGACAGTTCTTC.

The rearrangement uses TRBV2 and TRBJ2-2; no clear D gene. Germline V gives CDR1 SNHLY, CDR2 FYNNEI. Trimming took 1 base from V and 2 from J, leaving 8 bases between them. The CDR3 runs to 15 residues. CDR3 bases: TGTGCCAGCAGTGAAGAGGCAGGTAACACCGGGGAGCTGTTTTTT. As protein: CASSEEAGNTGELFF. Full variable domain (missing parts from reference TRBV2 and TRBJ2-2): EPEVTQTPSHQVTQMGQEVILRCVPISNHLYFYWYRQILGQKVEFLVSFYNNEISEKSEIFDDQFSVERPDGSNFTLKIRSTKLEDSAMYFCASSEEAGNTGELFFGEGSRLTVL.

CDR3 sequence reads: CAWTEGAVTNEKLFF. The CDR3 region has the DNA TGTGCCTGGACGGAGGGGGCCGTAACTAATGAAAAACTGTTTTTT. The chain employs TRBV30 and TRBJ1-4, with TRBD1 matching over 7 bases. This CDR3 region has 15 residues. Per the germline V gene, CDR1 is GTSNPN and CDR2 is SVGIG (reference sequence). V lost 4 bases, J lost 1 base, and 6 bases stayed unmatched.

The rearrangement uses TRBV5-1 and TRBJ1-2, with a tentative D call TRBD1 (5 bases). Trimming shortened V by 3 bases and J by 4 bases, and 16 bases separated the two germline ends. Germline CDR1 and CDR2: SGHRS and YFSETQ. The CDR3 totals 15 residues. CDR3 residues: CASSSDSPSSYGYTF. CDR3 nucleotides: TGCGCCAGCAGCTCTGACAGTCCCTCCTCCTATGGCTACACCTTC.

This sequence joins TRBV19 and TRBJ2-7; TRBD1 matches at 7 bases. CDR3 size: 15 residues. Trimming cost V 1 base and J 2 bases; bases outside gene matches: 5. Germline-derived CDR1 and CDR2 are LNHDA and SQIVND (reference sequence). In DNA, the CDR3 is TGTGCCAGTAGTATAGCTGGGGACAGTACCTACGAGCAGTACTTC. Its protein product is CASSIAGDSTYEQYF.

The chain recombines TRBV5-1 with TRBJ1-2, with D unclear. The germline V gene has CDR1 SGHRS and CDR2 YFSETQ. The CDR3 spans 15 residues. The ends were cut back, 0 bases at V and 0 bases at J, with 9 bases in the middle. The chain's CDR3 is CASSLGAESNYGYTF. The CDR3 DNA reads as TGCGCCAGCAGCTTGGGGGCAGAATCTAACTATGGCTACACCTTC. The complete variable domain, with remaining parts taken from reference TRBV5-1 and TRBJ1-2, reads KAGVTQTPRYLIKTRGQQVTLSCSPISGHRSVSWYQQTPGQGLQFLFEYFSETQRNKGNFPGRFSGRQFSNSRSEMNVSTLELGDSALYLCASSLGAESNYGYTFGSGTRLTVV.

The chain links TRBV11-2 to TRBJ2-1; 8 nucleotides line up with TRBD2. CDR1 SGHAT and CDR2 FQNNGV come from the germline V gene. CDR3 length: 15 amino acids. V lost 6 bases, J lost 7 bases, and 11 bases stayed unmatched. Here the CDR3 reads CASRYLAGGFNEQFF. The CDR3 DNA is TGTGCCAGCAGGTACCTTGCGGGGGGATTTAATGAGCAGTTCTTC.

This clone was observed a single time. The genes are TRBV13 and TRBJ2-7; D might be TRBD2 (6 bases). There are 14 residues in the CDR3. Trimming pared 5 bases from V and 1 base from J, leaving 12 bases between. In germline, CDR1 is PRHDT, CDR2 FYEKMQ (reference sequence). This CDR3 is CASSLRTNSYEQYF. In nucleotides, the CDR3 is TGTGCCAGCAGCCTCAGGACTAATTCCTACGAGCAGTACTTC.

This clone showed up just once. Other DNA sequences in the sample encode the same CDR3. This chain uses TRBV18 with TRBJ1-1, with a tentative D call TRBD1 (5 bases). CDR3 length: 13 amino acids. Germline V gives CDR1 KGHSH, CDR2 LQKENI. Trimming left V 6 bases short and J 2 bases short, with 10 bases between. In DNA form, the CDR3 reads TGTGCCAGCTCTCCCGACAGTAACACTGAAGCTTTCTTT. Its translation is CASSPDSNTEAFF.

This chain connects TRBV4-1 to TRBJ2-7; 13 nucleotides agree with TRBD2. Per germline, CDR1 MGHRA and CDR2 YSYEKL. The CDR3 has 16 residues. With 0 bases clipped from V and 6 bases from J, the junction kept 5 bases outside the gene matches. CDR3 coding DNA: TGCGCCAGCAGCCAAGAACTAGCGGGGGGGCTTTCCGAGCAGTACTTC. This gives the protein CASSQELAGGLSEQYF.

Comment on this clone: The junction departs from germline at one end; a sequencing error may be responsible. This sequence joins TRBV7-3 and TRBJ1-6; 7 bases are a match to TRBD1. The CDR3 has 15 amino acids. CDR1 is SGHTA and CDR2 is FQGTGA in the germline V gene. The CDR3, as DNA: TGTGCCAGCAGCCTAACAGGGACAGCAAATTCACCCCTCCACTTT. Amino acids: CASSLTGTANSPLHF.

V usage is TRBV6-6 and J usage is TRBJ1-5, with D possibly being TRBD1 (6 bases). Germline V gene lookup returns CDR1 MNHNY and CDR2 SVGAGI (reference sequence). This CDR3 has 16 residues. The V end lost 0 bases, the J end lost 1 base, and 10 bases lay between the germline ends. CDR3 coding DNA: TGTGCCAGCAGTTACTCTCAGGGGAAGAGCAATCAGCCCCAGCATTTT. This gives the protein CASSYSQGKSNQPQHF.

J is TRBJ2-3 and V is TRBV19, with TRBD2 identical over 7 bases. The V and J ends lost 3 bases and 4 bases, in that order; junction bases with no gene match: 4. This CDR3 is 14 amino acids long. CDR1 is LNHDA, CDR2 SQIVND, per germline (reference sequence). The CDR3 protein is CASSIWGGADTQYF. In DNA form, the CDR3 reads TGTGCCAGTAGTATTTGGGGGGGGGCAGATACGCAGTATTTT.

CDR3 bases: TGTGCCAGCAGCCCACAGGGGCATTATGGCTACACCTTC. Its translation: CASSPQGHYGYTF. V and J are TRBV6-5 and TRBJ1-2, with 7 nucleotides matching TRBD1. This CDR3 is 13 amino acids long. The ends lost 6 bases at V and 5 bases at J; junction bases unmatched: 6. In germline, CDR1 is MNHEY, CDR2 SVGAGI.

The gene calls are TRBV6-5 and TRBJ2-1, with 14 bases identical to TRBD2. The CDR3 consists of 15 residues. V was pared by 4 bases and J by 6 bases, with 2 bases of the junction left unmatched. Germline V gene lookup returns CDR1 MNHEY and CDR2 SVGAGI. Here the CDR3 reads CASSWTSGGSNEQFF. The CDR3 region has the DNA TGTGCCAGCAGTTGGACTAGCGGGGGGAGCAATGAGCAGTTCTTC.